Detailed here is one T cell receptor (beta chain). Its antigen is undetermined. The data derive from a study of monozygotic twins with inflammatory bowel disease. Findings of the study overall: There was no way to distinguish the different T cell subtypes.

In eight separate reactions per sample, cDNA was generated. TCRdb processed the 5' RACE reads again and assigns one entry to each CDR3 protein, with no DNA. In total, the table holds 170,000 or so distinct CDR3 sequences. The receptor was derived from a human donor with ulcerative colitis or Crohn's disease, or a healthy co-twin of an affected twin (not recorded which). Material for sequencing was blood.

The CDR3 is CASSLLSEETQYF. This chain links TRBV5-1 with TRBJ2-5; TCRdb outputs TRBD1, but without DNA this stays unchecked. This CDR3 comprises 13 residues. Germline CDR1 is SGHRS and CDR2 is YFSETQ.